Listed below are T cell receptor beta chains from one sample, sequenced in a study of human T cells and chemical hapten exposure. TCRdb independently ran MiXCR on the RACE reads; one entry per CDR3 protein. Among about 360,000 distinct CDR3 sequences listed, under 9% were seen once. The sample was whole blood, taken in connection with sensitization to the hapten diphenylcyclopropenone (DPC). All receptors come from a woman younger than 30 with alopecia areata. Some clones in this sample may be carry-over from other donors' samples. CDR3s include the opening cysteine and the closing phenylalanine or tryptophan.

16 TRBV6-5 CASRSNSARARYEQYF
16 TRBV7-2 CASSPQIGTYWDAQYF
14 TRBV27 CASSSTSRGDTQYF
14 TRBV6-1 CASSETRAKEKLFF
14 TRBV7-2 CASSAAGTAYEQYF
13 TRBV20-1 CSAARGELGEAFF
15 TRBV2 CASSEGIADQETQYF
16 TRBV9 CASSVEESGFGNTIYF
14 TRBV10-3 CAISERATDTEAFF
14 TRBV7-2 CASSGSGGIREQFF
14 TRBV20-1 CSATLGGRVTEAFF
15 TRBV5-5 CASSLGGAPYNEQFF
13 TRBV6-5 CASSRSREGEQFF
18 TRBV4-3 CASSQDLVGTYYSYEQYF
14 TRBV20-1 CSARSPSGGDTQYF
15 TRBV6-2/TRBV6-3 CASSQQGVLTGELFF
14 TRBV20-1 CSADSRTGDQPQHF
14 TRBV28 CASSFIGAGETQYF
14 TRBV6-2/TRBV6-3 CASSSLMGSYGYTF
16 TRBV7-6 CASSLGVDTAKNIQYF
16 TRBV9 CASSVDSIQSNEKLFF
16 TRBV12-3/TRBV12-4 CASSYGQGGSNQPQHF
16 TRBV7-9 CASSLGPSGFTDTQYF
15 TRBV6-1 CASSEQGAPVAEAFF
16 TRBV6-5 CASSSDRGPGSDTIYF
18 TRBV5-1 CASSLTLTLSASTDTQYF
14 TRBV7-9 CASSLAGLLQPQHF
16 TRBV6-1 CASSPWGGPDTGELFF
16 TRBV5-1 CASSFGADGSGNTIYF
16 TRBV4-2 CASSQDLGRRTGELFF
14 TRBV27 CASSIQNEYNEQFF
18 TRBV6-5 CASSYSGVPGGISYEQYF
14 TRBV27 CASSSSGGYDEQYF
15 TRBV5-1 CASSFGLGGGTEAFF
13 TRBV10-3 CAIRGSYNSPLHF
13 TRBV5-1 CASSFDRDYGYTF
15 TRBV3-1 CASSQRDWNTGELFF
16 TRBV12-3/TRBV12-4 CASSSPDRGFNSPLHF
19 TRBV25-1 CASSEVTQTPVPYGVEQYF
15 TRBV2 CASRSRGRFTDTQYF
14 TRBV7-6 CASSFSQESSPLHF
18 TRBV7-9 CASSVGGQAAYSNQPQHF
15 TRBV14 CASSQEGPVYSPLHF
17 TRBV5-1 CASSLDDPLPPDTEAFF
16 TRBV4-2 CASSPLSTGLTDTQYF
13 TRBV29-1 CSVEDSPNTEAFF
14 TRBV29-1 CSVGTYRNTGELFF
15 TRBV7-6 CASTPGQARTDTQYF
15 TRBV6-1 CASLMGPLAKNIQYF
15 TRBV18 CASSLAGAYADTQYF
16 TRBV7-2 CASSYLAAGNTGELFF
12 TRBV20-1 CSARPMNTEAFF
14 TRBV6-7 CASSQKQGNEKLFF
12 TRBV12-3/TRBV12-4 CASSFPRNTIYF
13 TRBV5-1 CASRTGMNYGYTF
15 TRBV6-5 CASSRAGYYNSPLHF
11 TRBV9 CASSLTYEQCF
15 TRBV5-1 CASSLVASSYNEQFF
15 TRBV27 CASSIKWAINSPLHF